This T cell receptor beta chain came from a study of shared clonotypes between healthy human individuals. PBMC DNA, left unsorted, was sequenced on ten immunoSEQ deep assay plates. In the original analysis: ImmunoSEQ supplied junction-only sequences lacking quality scores, so filtering was different. The protocol was immunoSEQ multiplex PCR, while the TCRdb copy is restricted to in-frame clones and leaves out a portion. V and J calls and clone size are given by that table; D and trimming were obtained from the DNA. This table holds about 470,000 clones, 70% to 80% found once. In its sample, this clone was seen many times. The antigen remains undetermined. Without sorting, samples used some 93 million PBMCs for genomic DNA. Germline assignment: CDR1 MGHRA and CDR2 YSYEKL. V was shortened by 7 bases and J by 4 bases, with 16 bases between the two germline ends. CDR3 length equals 14 residues. General study findings and limits: Sampling covered nothing but blood. Tissue TCR repertoires likely differ from those found in blood.

The sequencing input was PBMCs. The chain joins TRBV4-1 to TRBJ1-2, with D perhaps TRBD1 (5 bases). The TCR was taken from a woman in her forties in good health. Some clones in this sample may be carry-over from other donors' samples. CDR3 coding DNA: TGCGCCAGCACCCGGCGGGGGGGTTCCTATGGCTACACCTTC. This sequence encodes CASTRRGGSYGYTF.